This T cell receptor beta chain was captured by sequencing in a study of CD8 T cells in ankylosing spondylitis. Overall study findings and caveats: What seemed typical of ankylosing spondylitis blood was a TCR beta motif built from about 8 highly homologous variants. The authors reported significant enrichment of disease-linked clones in matched ankylosing spondylitis synovial fluid. Disease-linked clones bore a CD8+ phenotype, appearing relatively rarely in peripheral blood.

The V and J ends lost 4 bases and 0 bases respectively, with 8 bases between them. The CDR3 runs to 14 residues. CDR1 and CDR2 (germline): SGHRS, YFSETQ. As the method for making TCR beta libraries, quantitative 5'-RACE with molecular barcodes was used. TCRdb reprocessed the 5' RACE reads with MiXCR, giving one entry per CDR3 protein. The data contain about 170,000 distinct CDR3 sequences, about a sixth of them singletons. There are a few counts of this clonotype. Its target is unknown. This chain joins TRBV5-1 and TRBJ1-5, with D unresolved. The sample consisted of blood, either unsorted or a sorted T cell fraction (not recorded which). The sequence derives from a male donor with ankylosing spondylitis or in good health (not recorded which). The CDR3 region is CASSPGYSNQPQHF. The CDR3 DNA reads TGCGCCAGCAGCCCTGGATATAGCAATCAGCCCCAGCATTTT.